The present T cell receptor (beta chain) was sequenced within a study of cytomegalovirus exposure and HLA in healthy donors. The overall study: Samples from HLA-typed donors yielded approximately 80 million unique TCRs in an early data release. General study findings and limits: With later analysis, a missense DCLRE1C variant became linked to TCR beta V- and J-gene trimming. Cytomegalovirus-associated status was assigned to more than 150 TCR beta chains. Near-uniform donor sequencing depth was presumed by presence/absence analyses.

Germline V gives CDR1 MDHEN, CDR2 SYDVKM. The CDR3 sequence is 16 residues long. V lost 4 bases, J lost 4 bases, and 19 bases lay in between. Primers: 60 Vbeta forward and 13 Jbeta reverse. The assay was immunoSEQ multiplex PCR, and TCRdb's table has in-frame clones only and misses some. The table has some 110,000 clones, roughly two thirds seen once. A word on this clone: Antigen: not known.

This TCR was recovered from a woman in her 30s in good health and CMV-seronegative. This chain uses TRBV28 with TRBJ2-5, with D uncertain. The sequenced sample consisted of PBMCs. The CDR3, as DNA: TGTGCCAGCAGTTCCCTCTATCCCGAACTTCCAGAGACCCAGTACTTC. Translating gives CASSSLYPELPETQYF.